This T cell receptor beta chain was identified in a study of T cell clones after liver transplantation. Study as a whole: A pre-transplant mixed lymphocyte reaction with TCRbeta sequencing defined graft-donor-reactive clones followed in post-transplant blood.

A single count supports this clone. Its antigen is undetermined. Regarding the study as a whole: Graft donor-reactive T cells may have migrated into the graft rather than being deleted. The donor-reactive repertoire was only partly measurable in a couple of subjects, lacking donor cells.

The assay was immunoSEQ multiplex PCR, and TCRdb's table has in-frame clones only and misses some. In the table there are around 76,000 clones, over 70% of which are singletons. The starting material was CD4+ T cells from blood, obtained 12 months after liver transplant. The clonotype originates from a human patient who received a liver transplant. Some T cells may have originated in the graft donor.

The CDR3 spells CASSHLDREAGELFF. The CDR3 DNA reads as TGCGCCAGCAGCCATCTGGACAGGGAGGCCGGGGAGCTGTTTTTT. The genes are TRBV4-1 and TRBJ2-2; TRBD1 agrees at 8 bases. The CDR3 is 15 residues long. Trimming at V came to 3 bases and at J to 6 bases, leaving 6 bases not matched to a gene. The germline V gene encodes CDR1 MGHRA and CDR2 YSYEKL.